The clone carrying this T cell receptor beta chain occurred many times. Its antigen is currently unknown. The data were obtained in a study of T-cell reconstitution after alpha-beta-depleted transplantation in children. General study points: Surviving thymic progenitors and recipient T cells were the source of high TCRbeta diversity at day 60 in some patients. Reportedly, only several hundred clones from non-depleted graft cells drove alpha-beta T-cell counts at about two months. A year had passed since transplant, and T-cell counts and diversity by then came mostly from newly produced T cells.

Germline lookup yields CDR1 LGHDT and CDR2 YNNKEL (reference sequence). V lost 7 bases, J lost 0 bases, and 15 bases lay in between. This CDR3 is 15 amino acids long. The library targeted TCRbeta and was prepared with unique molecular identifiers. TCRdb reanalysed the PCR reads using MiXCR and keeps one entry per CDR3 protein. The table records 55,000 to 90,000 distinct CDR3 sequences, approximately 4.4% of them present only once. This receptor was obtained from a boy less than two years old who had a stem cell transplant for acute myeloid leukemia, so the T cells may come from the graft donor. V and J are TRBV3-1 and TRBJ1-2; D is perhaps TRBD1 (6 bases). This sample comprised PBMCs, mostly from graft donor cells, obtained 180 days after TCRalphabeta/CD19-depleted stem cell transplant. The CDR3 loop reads CASTRGTGSNYGYTF. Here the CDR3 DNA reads TGTGCCAGCACCCGAGGAACAGGGTCTAACTATGGCTACACCTTC.